This TCR beta chain was obtained from a study of cytomegalovirus exposure and HLA in healthy donors. Primers for the PCR totalled 60 Vbeta and 13 Jbeta. The method was immunoSEQ multiplex PCR; TCRdb's version includes in-frame clones alone and lacks a portion of them. The table shows 100,000 to 150,000 clones, with 77% occurring only once. V gave up 5 bases and J gave up 8 bases, with 6 bases separating them. CDR1 is MNHNS, CDR2 SASEGT, per germline. CDR3 length: 11 residues. This receptor was obtained from a male donor in good health and CMV-seropositive. What was sequenced was PBMCs. This chain links TRBV6-1 with TRBJ1-4; D remains unclear. This CDR3 reads CASSLREKLFF. The CDR3 region has the DNA TGTGCCAGCAGTCTCCGGGAAAAACTGTTTTTT.